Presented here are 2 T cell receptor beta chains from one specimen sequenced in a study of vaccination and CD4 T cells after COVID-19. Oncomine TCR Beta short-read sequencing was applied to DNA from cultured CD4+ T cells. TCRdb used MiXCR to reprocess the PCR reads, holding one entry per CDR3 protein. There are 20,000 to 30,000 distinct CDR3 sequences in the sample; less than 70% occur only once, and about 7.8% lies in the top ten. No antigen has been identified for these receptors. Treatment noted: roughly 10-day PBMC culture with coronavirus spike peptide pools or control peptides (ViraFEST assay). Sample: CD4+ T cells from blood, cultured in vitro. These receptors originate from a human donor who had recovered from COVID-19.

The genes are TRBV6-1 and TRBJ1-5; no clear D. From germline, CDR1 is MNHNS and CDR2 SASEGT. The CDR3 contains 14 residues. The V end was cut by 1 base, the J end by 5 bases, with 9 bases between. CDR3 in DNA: TGTGCCAGCAGTGAAGGGAGCGGCTATCAGCCCCAGCATTTT. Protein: CASSEGSGYQPQHF.

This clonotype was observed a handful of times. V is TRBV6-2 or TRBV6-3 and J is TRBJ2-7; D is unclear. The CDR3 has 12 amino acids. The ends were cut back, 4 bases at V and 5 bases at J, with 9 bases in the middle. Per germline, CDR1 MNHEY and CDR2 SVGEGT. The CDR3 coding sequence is TGTGCCAGCAGTTTTGTCATCCACGAGCAGTACTTC. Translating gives CASSFVIHEQYF.